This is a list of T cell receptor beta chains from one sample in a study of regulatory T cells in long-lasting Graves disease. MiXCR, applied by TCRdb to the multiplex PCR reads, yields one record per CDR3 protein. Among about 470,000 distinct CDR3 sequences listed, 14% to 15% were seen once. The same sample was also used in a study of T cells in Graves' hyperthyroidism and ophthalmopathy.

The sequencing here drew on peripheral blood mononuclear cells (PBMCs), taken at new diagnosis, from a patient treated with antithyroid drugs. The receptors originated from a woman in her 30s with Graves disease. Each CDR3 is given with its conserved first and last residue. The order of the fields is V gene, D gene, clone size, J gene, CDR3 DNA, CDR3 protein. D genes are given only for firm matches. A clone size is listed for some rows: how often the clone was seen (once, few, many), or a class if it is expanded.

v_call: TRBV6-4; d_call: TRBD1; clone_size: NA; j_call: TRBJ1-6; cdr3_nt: TGTGCCAGCGCCGCCGGACAGGCGAATTCACCCCTCCACTTT; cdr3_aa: CASAAGQANSPLHF
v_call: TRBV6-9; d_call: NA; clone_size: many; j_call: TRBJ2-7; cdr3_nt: TGTGCCAGCAGTTACTTGAACGGGAGAGGGAGCGTCCTACCTTACGAGCAGTACTTC; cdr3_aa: CASSYLNGRGSVLPYEQYF
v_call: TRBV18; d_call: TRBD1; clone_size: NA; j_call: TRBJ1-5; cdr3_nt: TGTGCCAGCTCACCGGATTCGATGACAGGGGCGAATCAGCCCCAGCATTTT; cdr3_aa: CASSPDSMTGANQPQHF
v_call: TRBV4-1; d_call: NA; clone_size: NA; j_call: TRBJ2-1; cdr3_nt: TGCGCCAGCAGCCAAGTTGCGAGGCCAGAGAACGTGTTCTTC; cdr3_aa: CASSQVARPENVFF
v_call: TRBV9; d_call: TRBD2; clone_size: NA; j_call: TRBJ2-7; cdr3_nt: TGTGCCAGCAGCCGTCTAGCGGGAGCCTTTTCCCGTAGCGAGCAGTACTTC; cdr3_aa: CASSRLAGAFSRSEQYF
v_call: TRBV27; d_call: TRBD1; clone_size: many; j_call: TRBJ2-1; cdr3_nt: TGTGCCAGCAGTTTATTGGGGACAGGGGATGAGCAGTTCTTC; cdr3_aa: CASSLLGTGDEQFF
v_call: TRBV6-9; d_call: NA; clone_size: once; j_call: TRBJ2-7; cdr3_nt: TGTGCCAGCAGTTACAAGAGAAGCGCCTCCTACGAGCAGTACTTC; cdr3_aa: CASSYKRSASYEQYF
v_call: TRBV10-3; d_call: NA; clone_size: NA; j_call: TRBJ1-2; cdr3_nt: TGTGCCATCAGTGAGTACCGGACCTCCCTGGACACCTTC; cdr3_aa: CAISEYRTSLDTF
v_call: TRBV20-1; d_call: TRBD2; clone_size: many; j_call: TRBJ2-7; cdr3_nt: TGCAGTGCTGTAGAGGGGCTAGCGGTCTCCTACGAGCAGTACTTC; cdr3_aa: CSAVEGLAVSYEQYF
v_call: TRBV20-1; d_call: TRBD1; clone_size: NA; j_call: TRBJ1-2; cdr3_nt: TGCAGTGCTGGTTTCTTGGGACAGGTTATAGGCTACGCCTTC; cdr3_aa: CSAGFLGQVIGYAF
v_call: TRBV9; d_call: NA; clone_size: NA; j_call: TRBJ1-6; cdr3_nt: TGTGCCAGCAGCCCCCGACAGGCTGATTCACCCCTCCACTTT; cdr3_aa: CASSPRQADSPLHF
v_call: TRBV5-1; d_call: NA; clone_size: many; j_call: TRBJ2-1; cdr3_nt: TGCGCCAGCAGGACAGAGAGCTCCTACAATGAGCAGTTCTTC; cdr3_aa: CASRTESSYNEQFF
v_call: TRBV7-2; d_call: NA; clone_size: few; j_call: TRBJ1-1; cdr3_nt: TGTGCCAGCAGCTTAGCCCTTTTCAGTGAAGCTTTCTTT; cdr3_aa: CASSLALFSEAFF
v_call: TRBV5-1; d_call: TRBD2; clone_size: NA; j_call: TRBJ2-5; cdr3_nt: TGCGCCAGCAGCTTGGTTCGGGGGGGCGAGACCCAGTACTTC; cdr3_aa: CASSLVRGGETQYF
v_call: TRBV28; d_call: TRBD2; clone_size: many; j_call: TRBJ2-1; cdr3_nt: TGTGCCAGCAGTCCCCCGGGTGCTTGGACTAGCGTAAACAATGAGCAGTTCTTC; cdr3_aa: CASSPPGAWTSVNNEQFF
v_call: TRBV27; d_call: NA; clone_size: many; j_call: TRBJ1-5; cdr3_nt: TGTGCCAGCAGCCGGGGGACCGGTCAGCCCCAGCATTTT; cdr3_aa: CASSRGTGQPQHF
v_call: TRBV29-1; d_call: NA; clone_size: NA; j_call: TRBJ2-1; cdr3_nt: TGCAGCGTATCCCCGGGACAGCGCGGGAACAATGAGCAGTTCTTC; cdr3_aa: CSVSPGQRGNNEQFF
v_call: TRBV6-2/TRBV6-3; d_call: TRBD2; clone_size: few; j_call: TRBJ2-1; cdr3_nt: TGTGCCAGCCGGCGGACTAGCGGGAGCAATGGGCAGTTCTTC; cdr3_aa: CASRRTSGSNGQFF
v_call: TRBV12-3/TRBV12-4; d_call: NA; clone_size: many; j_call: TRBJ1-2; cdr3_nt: TGTGCCAGCAGTCCACATCTCACCTATGGCTACACCTTC; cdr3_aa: CASSPHLTYGYTF
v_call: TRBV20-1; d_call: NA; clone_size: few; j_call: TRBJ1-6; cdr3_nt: TGCAGTGCTAGAGCCCACCCGGGGAATTCACCCCTCCACTTT; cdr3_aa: CSARAHPGNSPLHF
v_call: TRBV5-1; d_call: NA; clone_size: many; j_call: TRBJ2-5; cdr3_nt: TGCGCCAGCAGCTTGGGTGCGGGGGCGAGGGCCCAAGAGACCCAGTACTTC; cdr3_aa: CASSLGAGARAQETQYF
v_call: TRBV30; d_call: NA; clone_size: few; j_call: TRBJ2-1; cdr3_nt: TGTGCCTGGAGTACGGGACTCACGACCGGAGAGCAGTTCTTC; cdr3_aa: CAWSTGLTTGEQFF
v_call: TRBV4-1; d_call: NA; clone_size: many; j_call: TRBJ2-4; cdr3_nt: TGCGCCAGCAGCCAGTCTGCGGGCGATGAGTACTTC; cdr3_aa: CASSQSAGDEYF
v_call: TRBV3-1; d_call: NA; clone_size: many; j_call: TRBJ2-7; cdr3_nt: TGTGCCAGCAGCCAAGAACAAGGCAGTGGTTACGAGCAGTACTTC; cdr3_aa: CASSQEQGSGYEQYF
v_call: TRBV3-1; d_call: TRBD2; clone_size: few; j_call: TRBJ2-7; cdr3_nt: TGTGCCAGCAGCCATATCCGGACTAGCGGGAGGTTCATTGCCGAGCAGTACTTC; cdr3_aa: CASSHIRTSGRFIAEQYF
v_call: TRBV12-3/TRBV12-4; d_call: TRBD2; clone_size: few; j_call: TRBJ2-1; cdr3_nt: TGTGCCAGCAGTTTCCGGCGGACTAGCGGGAGGTACAATGAGCAGTTCTTC; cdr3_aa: CASSFRRTSGRYNEQFF
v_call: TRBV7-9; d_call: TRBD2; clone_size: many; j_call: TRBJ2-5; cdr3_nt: TGTGCCAGCAGCTTGGCCAGCGGGAGGGTTGAGACCCAGTACTTC; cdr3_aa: CASSLASGRVETQYF
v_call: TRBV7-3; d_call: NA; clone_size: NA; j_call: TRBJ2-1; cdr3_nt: TGTGCCAGCTCAAGGACCGCCCAACTATACGATGAGCAGCTCTTC; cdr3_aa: CASSRTAQLYDEQLF
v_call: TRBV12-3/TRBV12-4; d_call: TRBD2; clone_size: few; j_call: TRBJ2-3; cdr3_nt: TGTGCCAGCAGTTTTCTAGCGGGGGACACAGATACGCAGTATTTT; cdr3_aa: CASSFLAGDTDTQYF
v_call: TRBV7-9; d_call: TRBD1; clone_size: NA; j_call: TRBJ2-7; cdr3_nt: TGTGCCAGCATCCAAACAGGGGGCGAAGATTACGAGCAGTACTTC; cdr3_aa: CASIQTGGEDYEQYF
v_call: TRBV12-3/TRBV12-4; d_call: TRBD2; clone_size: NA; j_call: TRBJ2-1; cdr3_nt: TGTGCCAGCAGTTTAGCGCCGGGGCGGGAGCCCTACAATGAGCAGTTCTTC; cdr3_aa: CASSLAPGREPYNEQFF
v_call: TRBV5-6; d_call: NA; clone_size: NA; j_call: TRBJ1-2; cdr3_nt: TGTGCCAGCAGCTTGAGTCAGTATGGCTACACCTTC; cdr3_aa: CASSLSQYGYTF
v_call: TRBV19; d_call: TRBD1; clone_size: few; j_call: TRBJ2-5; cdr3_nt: TGTGCCAGTAGTCGACAGGGGACCCCCCGGGGGACCCAGTACTTC; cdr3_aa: CASSRQGTPRGTQYF
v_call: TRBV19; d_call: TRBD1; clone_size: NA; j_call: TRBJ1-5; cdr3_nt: TGTGCCAGTAGTATAGCAGGGACAGGAGGGGTGACCCAGCATTTT; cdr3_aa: CASSIAGTGGVTQHF
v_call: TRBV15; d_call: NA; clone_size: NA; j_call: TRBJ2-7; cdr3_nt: TGTGCCACCAGGACCGGGACCTCGTTCTGGGACGAGCAGTACTTC; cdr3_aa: CATRTGTSFWDEQYF
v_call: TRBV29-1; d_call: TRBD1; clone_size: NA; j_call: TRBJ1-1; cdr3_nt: TGCAGCGTATCTAGGGGGCTTGGGAATCGGGACACTGAAGCTTTCTTT; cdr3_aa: CSVSRGLGNRDTEAFF
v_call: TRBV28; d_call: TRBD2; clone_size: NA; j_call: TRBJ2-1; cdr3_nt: TGTGCCAGCAGCTTGACGGCCGGGGGGCGGGGGGGATATGAGCAGTTCTTC; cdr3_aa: CASSLTAGGRGGYEQFF
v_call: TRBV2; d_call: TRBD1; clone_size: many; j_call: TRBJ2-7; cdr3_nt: TGTGCCAGCAGGCCCGACAGGGGCCTCCCCTACGAGCAGTACTTC; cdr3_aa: CASRPDRGLPYEQYF
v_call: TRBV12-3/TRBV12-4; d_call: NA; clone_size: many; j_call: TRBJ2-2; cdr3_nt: TGTGCCAGCAGTGCGCTCAGGGCGGGCGGGGAGCTGTTTTTT; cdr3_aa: CASSALRAGGELFF
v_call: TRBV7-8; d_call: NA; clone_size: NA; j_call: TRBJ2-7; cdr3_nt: TGTGCCAGCAGCTTAGCGGGGGGGGGGCTGTACTTC; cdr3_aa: CASSLAGGGLYF
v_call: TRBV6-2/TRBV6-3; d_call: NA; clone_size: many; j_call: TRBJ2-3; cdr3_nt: TGTGCCAGCCTCGGACTGACTAGCACAGATACGCAGTATTTT; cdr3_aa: CASLGLTSTDTQYF
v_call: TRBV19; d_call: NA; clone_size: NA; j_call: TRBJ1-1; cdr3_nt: TGTGCCAGTAGTATGTTTGGCGGGGACACTGAAGCTTTCTTT; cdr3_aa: CASSMFGGDTEAFF
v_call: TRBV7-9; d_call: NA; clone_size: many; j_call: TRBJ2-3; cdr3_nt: TGTGCCAGCAGAGATAGCGGAAGTGCCACAGATACGCAGTATTTT; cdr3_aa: CASRDSGSATDTQYF
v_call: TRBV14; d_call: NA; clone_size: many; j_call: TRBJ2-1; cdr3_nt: TGTGCCAGCAGCCGTCCGACTAAACGGGGCAATGAGCAGTTCTTC; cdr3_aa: CASSRPTKRGNEQFF
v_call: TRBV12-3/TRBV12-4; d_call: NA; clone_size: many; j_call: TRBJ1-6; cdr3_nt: TGTGCCAGCAGTTCCGCAGAACTATTGCCCGGAAATTCACCCCTCCACTTT; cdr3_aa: CASSSAELLPGNSPLHF
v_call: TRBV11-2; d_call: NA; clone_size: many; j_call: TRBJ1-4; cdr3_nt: TGTGCCAGCAGCCCTCGGCCGACAGATGAAAAACTGTTTTTT; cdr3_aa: CASSPRPTDEKLFF
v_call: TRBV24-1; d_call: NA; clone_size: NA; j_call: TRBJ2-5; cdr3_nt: TGTGCCACCAGTGATTCGGGACGCGGGACCCAGTACTTC; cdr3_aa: CATSDSGRGTQYF
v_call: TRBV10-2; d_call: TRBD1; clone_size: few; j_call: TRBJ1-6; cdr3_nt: TGCGCCAGCAGTGTACAACAGGGGAGCTCCTATAATTCACCCCTCCACTTT; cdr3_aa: CASSVQQGSSYNSPLHF
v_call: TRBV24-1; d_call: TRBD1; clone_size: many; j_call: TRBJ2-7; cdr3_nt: TGTGCCACCAGTGACCCCGACAGGGACTACGAGCAGTACTTC; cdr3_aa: CATSDPDRDYEQYF
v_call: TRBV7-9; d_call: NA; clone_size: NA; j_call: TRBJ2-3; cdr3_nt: TGTGCCAGCAGCCGAGGGACCTCCGGCACAGATACGCAGTATTTT; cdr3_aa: CASSRGTSGTDTQYF
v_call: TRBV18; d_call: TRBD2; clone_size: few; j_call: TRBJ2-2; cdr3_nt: TGTGCCAGCTCACCAATACTAGCGGGTACGAACACCGGGGAGCTGTTTTTT; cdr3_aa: CASSPILAGTNTGELFF
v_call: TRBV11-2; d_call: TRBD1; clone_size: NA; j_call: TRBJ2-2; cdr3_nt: TGTGCCAGCAGTTATATAGGGCTCCGGGACAGGGGGCACACCGGGGAGCTGTTTTTT; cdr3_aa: CASSYIGLRDRGHTGELFF
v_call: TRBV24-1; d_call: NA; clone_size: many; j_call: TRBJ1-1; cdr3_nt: TGTGCCTCACCGCGGGGGTACACTGAAGCTTTCTTT; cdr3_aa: CASPRGYTEAFF